A selection of T cell receptor beta chains follows, all from one sample in a study of T cell responses to AZD1222 COVID-19 vaccine. Repertoires were generated with immunoSEQ multiplex PCR, while TCRdb's copy carries only in-frame clones and drops some. The table has 150,000 or so clones, about 91% seen once. Sequences were derived from peripheral blood, sampled 28 days after the second AZD1222 dose. The receptors originated from an adult who received the AZD1222 COVID-19 vaccine. Both conserved end residues are part of each CDR3. A row's size may be missing; if present it is once, few, many or a size class.

size	V	J	CDR3
.	TRBV25-1	TRBJ2-7	CASSERWSSSYEQYF
.	TRBV2	TRBJ1-1	CARTVANTEAFF
.	TRBV6-5	TRBJ2-1	CASSYRSGGRNEQFF
.	TRBV5-5	TRBJ1-5	CASSLGGPGPQHF
.	TRBV29-1	TRBJ2-7	CSVGNTDSYEQYF
.	TRBV5-1	TRBJ1-3	CASSLPGSGNTIYF
.	TRBV9	TRBJ2-7	CASSPRTTPFEQYF
.	TRBV4-1	TRBJ2-3	CASSQEGTGWADTQYF
.	TRBV6-5	TRBJ2-5	CASYLSGTQYF
.	TRBV15	TRBJ1-5	CATSRDRGTTSNQPQHF
.	TRBV5-5	TRBJ1-4	CASSLLITNEKLFF
.	TRBV11-2	TRBJ2-7	CASSLEGLWGAEEQYF
.	TRBV10-2	TRBJ2-1	CASGWGGMFRNEQFF
.	TRBV6-2/TRBV6-3	TRBJ2-3	CASSDRLAVTDTQYF
.	TRBV14	TRBJ1-1	CASSPLGGDTEAFF
once	TRBV19	TRBJ2-5	CASSIRGGEETQYF
.	TRBV5-4	TRBJ1-1	CASSDRVGEAFF
.	TRBV3-1/TRBV3-2	TRBJ2-7	CASSLRGQVSF
.	TRBV6-5	TRBJ2-5	CASSLSGGAEETQYF
.	TRBV6-6	TRBJ1-6	CASNGDGGGNSPLHF
few	TRBV19	TRBJ1-1	CASDRGPYLGTEAFF
.	TRBV5-1	TRBJ1-6	CASSLGSGGYNSPLHF
.	TRBV4-1	TRBJ1-1	CASSQDTGWNTEAFF
.	TRBV5-1	TRBJ1-1	CASAGGPPNTEAFF
.	TRBV6-1	TRBJ2-3	CASSARGRGGTDTQYF
once	TRBV7-2	TRBJ1-6	CASSGAGDSPLHF
once	TRBV4-1	TRBJ1-4	CASSQDRGGRKIEKLFF
once	TRBV3-1/TRBV3-2	TRBJ2-7	CASSPGLAGVEQYF
.	TRBV7-9	TRBJ1-1	CASSPRQGGTEAFF
.	TRBV12-3/TRBV12-4	TRBJ1-2	CASSPTGFGYTF
.	TRBV10-2	TRBJ1-2	CASSESKGRYGYTF
.	TRBV4-1	TRBJ1-2	CASSQEGPGDYGYTF
.	TRBV12-3/TRBV12-4	TRBJ2-7	CAISSGGAYEQYF
.	TRBV27	TRBJ1-2	CASSNGVPYGYTF
.	TRBV2	TRBJ1-6	CASSLNRVNSPLHF
.	TRBV14	TRBJ2-1	CASSPSGAGSEQFF